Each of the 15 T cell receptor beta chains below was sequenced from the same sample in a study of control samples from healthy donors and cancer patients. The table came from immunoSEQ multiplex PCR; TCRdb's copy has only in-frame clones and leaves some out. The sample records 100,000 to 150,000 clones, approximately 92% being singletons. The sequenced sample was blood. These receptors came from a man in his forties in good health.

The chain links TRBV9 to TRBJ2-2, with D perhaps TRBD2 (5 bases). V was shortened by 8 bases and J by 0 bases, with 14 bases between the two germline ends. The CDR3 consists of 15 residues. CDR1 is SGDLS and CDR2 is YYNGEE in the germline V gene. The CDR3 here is CASTVAGANTGELFF. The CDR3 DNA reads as TGTGCCAGTACCGTTGCGGGCGCGAACACCGGGGAGCTGTTTTTT.

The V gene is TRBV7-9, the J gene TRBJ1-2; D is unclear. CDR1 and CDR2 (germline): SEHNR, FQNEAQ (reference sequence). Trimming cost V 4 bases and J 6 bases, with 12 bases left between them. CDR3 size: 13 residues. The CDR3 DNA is TGTGCCAGCAGCTCTCCGGCTGGGGATGGCTACACCTTC. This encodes CASSSPAGDGYTF.

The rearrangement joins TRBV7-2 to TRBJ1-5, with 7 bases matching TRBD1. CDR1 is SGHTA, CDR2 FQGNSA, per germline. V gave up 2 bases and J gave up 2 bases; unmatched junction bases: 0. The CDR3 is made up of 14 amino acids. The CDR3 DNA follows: TGTGCCAGCAGCTTACAGGGGGGCAATCAGCCCCAGCATTTT. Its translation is CASSLQGGNQPQHF.

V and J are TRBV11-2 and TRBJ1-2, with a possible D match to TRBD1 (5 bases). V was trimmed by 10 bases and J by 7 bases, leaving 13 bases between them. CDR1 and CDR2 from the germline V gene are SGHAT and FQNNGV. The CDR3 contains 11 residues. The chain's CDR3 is CATSTGGGYTF. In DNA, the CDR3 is TGTGCCACCTCGACGGGGGGTGGCTACACCTTC.

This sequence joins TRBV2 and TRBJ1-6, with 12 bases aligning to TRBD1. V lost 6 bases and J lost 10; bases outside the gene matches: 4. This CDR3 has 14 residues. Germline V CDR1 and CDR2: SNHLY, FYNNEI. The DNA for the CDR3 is TGTGCCAGCAGCGGGACAGGGGGCTGGTCACCCCTCCACTTT. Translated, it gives CASSGTGGWSPLHF.

Here the CDR3 DNA reads TGTGCCAGCAGCTTAGATGGCAATGGCTACACCTTC. Its protein product is CASSLDGNGYTF. The rearrangement uses TRBV5-4 and TRBJ1-2, with D unresolved. Germline lookup yields CDR1 SGHNT and CDR2 YYREEE (reference sequence). The CDR3 is 12 amino acids. Trimming removed 2 bases from V and 6 bases from J, with 8 bases in between.

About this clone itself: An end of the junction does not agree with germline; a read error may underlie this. The CDR3 is CASSVVEKMFF. CDR3 nucleotide sequence: TGTGCCAGCAGTGTGGTTGAAAAAATGTTTTTT. The gene calls are TRBV2 and TRBJ1-4; no clear D gene. The CDR3 consists of 11 residues. Looked up from germline, CDR1 is SNHLY and CDR2 is FYNNEI.

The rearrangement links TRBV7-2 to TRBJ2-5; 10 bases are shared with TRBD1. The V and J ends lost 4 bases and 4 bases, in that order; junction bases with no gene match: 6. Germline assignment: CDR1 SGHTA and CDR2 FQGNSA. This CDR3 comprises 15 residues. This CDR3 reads CASSSRDRGVETQYF. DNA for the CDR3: TGTGCCAGCAGCTCCCGGGACAGGGGTGTAGAGACCCAGTACTTC.

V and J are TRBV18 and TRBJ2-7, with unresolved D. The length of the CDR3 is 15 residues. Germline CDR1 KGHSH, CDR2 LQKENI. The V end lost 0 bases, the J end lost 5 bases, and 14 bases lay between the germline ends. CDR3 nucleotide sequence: TGTGCCAGCTCACCACCAGAAGGGATTGTCCACGAGCAGTACTTC. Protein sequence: CASSPPEGIVHEQYF.

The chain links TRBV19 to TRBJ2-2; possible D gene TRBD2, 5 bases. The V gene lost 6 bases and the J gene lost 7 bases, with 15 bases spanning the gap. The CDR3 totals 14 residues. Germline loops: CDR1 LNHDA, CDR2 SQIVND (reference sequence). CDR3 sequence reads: CASRGVDYNGELFF. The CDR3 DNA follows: TGTGCCAGTAGGGGAGTCGACTATAACGGGGAGCTGTTTTTT.

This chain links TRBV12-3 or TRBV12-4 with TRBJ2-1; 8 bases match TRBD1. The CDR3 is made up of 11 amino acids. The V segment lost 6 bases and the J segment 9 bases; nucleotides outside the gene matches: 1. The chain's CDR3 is CASRDRGEQFF. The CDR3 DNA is TGTGCCAGCAGAGACAGGGGTGAGCAGTTCTTC.

The CDR3 region has the DNA TGTGCCAGCACCCGCCCCTCGGAGAGCGAGCAGTACTTC. Translating gives CASTRPSESEQYF. The chain joins TRBV6-6 to TRBJ2-7; D is unresolved. CDR1 is MNHNY, CDR2 SVGAGI, per germline (reference sequence). V lost 7 bases and J 6 bases, leaving 16 bases between the germline ends. The CDR3 length is 13 residues.

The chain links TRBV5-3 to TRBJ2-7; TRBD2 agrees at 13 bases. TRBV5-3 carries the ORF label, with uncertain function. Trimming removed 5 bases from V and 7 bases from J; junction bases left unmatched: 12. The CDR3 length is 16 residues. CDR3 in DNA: TGTGCCAGAAGTTTACCTGGGACTAGCGGGGTAAGAGAGCAGTACTTC. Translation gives CARSLPGTSGVREQYF.

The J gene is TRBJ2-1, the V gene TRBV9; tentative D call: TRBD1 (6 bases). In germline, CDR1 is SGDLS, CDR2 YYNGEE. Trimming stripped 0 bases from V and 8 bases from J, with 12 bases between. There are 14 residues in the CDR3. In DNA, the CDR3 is TGTGCCAGCAGCGTAGACAGGGTTGAGGATGAGCAGTTCTTC. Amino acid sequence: CASSVDRVEDEQFF.

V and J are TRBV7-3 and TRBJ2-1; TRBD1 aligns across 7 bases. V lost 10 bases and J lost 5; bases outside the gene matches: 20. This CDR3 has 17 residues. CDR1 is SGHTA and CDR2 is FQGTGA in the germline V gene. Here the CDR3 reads CATGLLSPTGLNNEQFF. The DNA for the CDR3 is TGTGCCACCGGTCTTTTAAGTCCGACAGGGCTGAACAATGAGCAGTTCTTC.